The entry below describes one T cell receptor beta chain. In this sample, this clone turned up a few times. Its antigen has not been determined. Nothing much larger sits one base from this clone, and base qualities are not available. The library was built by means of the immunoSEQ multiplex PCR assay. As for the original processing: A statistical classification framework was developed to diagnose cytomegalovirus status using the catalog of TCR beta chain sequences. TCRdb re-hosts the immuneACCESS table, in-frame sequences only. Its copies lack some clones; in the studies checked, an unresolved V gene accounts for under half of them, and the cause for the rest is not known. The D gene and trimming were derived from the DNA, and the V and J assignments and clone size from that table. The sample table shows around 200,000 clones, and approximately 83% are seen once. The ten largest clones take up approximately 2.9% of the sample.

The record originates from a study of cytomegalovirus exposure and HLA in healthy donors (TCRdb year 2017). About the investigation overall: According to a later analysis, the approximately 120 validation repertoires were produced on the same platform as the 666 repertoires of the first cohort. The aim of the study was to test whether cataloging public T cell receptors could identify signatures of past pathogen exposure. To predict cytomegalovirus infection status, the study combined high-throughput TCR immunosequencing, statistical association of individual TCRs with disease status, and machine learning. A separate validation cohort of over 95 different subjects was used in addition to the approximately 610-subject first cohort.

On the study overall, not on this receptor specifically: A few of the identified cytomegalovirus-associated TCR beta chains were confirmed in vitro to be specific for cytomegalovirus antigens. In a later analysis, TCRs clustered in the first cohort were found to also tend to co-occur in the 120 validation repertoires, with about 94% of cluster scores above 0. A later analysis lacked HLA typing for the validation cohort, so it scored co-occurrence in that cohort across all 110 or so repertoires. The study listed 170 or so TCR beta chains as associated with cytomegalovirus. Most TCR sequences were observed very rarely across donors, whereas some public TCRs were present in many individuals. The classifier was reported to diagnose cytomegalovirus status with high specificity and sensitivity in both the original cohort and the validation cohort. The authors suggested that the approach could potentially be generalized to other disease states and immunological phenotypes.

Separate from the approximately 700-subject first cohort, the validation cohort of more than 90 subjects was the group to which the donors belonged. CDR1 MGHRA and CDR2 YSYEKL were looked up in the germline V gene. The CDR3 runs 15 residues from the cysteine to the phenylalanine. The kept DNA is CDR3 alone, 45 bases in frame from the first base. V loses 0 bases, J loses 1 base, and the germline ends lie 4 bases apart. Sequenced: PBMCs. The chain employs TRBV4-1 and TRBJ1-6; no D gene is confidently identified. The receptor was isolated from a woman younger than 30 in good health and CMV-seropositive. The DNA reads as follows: TGCGCCAGCAGCCAAGAACGGTCCTATAATTCACCCCTCCACTTT. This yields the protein CASSQERSYNSPLHF.